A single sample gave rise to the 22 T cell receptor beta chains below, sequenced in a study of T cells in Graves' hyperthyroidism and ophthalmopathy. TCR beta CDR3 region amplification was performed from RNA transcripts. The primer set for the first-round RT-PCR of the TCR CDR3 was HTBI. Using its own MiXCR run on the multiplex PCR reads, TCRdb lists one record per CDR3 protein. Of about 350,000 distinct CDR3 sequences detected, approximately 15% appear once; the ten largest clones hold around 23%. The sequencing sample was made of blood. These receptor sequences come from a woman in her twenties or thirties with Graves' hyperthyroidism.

As DNA, the CDR3 is TGCGCCAGCAGTGACACCCTCGGGACTAGCTCCTACAATGAGCAGTTCTTC. It yields the protein CASSDTLGTSSYNEQFF. The rearrangement links TRBV10-1 to TRBJ2-1; 8 bases match TRBD2. V was pared by 3 bases and J by 0 bases, with 7 bases of the junction left unmatched. The CDR3 has 17 residues. Germline lookup yields CDR1 WNHNN and CDR2 SYGVQD (reference sequence).

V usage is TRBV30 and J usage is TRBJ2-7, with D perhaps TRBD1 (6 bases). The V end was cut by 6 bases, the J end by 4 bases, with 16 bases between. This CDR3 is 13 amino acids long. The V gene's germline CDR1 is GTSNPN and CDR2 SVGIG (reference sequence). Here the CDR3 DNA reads TGTGCCTGCAACTTTGGGGGCGGGTACGAGCAGTACTTC. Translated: CACNFGGGYEQYF.

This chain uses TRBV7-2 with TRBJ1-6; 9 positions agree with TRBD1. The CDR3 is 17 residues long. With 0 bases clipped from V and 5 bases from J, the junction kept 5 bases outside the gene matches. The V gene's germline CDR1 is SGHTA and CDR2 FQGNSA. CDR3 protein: CASSLAGTGWNNSPLHF. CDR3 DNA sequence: TGTGCCAGCAGCTTAGCCGGGACAGGGTGGAATAATTCACCCCTCCACTTT.

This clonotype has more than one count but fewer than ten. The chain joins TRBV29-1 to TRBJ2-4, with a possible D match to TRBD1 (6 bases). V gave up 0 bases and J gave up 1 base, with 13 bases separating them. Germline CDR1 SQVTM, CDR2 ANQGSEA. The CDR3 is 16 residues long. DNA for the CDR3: TGCAGCGTTGAAGATCACGCAGGGGTTGCCAAAAACATTCAGTACTTC. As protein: CSVEDHAGVAKNIQYF.

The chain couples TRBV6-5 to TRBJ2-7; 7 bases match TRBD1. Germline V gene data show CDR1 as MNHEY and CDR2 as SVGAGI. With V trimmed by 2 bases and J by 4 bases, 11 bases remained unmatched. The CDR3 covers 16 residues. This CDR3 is CASSYASGTERYEQYF. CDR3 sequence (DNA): TGTGCCAGCAGTTACGCATCCGGGACAGAAAGATACGAGCAGTACTTC.

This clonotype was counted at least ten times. CDR3 sequence: CSARRDSRQTQYF. The CDR3, as DNA: TGCAGTGCTCGCCGGGACTCCCGCCAGACCCAGTACTTC. The genes are TRBV20-1 and TRBJ2-5; a possible D gene is TRBD2 (6 bases). Trimming took 5 bases from V and 6 from J, leaving 16 bases between them. This CDR3 has 13 amino acids. CDR1 is DFQATT and CDR2 is SNEGSKA in the germline V gene (reference sequence).

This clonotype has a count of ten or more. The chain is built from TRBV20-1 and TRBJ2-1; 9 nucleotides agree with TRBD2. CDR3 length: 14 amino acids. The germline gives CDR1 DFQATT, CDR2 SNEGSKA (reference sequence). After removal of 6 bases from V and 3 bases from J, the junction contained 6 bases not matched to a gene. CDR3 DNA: TGCAGTGCGTACCTAGCGGGGATCTACAATGAGCAGTTCTTC. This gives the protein CSAYLAGIYNEQFF.

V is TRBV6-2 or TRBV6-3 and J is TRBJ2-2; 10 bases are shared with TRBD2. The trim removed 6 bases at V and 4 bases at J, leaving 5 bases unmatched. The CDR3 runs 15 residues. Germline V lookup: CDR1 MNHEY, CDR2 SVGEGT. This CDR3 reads CASRLAGAITGELFF. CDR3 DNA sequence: TGTGCCAGCAGGCTAGCGGGAGCAATCACCGGGGAGCTGTTTTTT.

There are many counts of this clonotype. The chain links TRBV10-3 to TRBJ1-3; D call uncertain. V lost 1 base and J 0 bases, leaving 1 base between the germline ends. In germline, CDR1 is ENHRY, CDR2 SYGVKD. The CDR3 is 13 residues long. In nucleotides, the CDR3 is TGTGCCATCAGTGAGTTCTCTGGAAACACCATATATTTT. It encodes CAISEFSGNTIYF.

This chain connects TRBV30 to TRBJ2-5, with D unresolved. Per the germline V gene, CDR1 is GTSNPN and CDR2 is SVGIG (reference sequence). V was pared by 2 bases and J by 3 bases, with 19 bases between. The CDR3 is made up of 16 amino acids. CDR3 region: CAWSTLRGGPKETQYF. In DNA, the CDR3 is TGTGCCTGGAGTACTCTTCGAGGTGGACCTAAAGAGACCCAGTACTTC.

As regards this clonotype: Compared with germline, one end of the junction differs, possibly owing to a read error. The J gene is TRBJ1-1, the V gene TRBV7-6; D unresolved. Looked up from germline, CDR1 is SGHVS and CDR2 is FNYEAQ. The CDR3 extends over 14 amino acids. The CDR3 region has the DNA TGTGCCAGCAGCCCCATTGGAGTGAACGCTGAAGCTTTCTTT. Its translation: CASSPIGVNAEAFF.

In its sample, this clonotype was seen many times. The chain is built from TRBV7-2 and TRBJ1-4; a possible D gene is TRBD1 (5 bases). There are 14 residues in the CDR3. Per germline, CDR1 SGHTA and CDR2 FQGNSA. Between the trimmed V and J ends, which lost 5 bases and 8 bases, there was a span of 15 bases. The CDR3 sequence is CASSAGTKSEKLFF. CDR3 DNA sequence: TGTGCCAGCAGCGCCGGGACGAAATCCGAAAAACTGTTTTTT. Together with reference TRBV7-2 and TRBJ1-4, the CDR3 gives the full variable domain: GAGVSQSPSNKVTEKGKDVELRCDPISGHTALYWYRQSLGQGLEFLIYFQGNSAPDKSGLPSDRFSAERTGGSVSTLTIQRTQQEDSAVYLCASSAGTKSEKLFFGSGTQLSVL.

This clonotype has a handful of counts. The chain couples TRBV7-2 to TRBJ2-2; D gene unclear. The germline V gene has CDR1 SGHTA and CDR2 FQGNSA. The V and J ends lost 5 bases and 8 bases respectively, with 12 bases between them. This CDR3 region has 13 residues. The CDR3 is CASSAMQMGELFF. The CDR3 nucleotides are TGTGCCAGCAGCGCGATGCAAATGGGGGAGCTGTTTTTT.

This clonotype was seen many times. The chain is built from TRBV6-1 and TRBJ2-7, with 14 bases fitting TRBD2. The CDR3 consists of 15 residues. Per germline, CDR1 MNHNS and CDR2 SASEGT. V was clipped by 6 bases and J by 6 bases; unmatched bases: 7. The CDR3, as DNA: TGTGCCAGCAGACGACTAGCGGGAGGGTCCCGCGAGCAGTACTTC. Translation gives CASRRLAGGSREQYF.

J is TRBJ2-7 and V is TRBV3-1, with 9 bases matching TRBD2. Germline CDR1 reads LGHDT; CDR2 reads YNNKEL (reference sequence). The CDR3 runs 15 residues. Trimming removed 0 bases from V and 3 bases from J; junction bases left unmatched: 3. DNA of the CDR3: TGTGCCAGCAGCCAAGATGCTAGCGGGATCTACGAGCAGTACTTC. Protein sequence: CASSQDASGIYEQYF.

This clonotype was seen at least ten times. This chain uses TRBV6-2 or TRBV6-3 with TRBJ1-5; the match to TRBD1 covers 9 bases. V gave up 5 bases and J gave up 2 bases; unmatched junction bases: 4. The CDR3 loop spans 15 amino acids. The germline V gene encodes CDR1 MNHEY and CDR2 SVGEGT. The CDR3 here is CASSPRDRGNQPQHF. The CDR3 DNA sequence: TGTGCCAGCAGTCCCCGGGACAGGGGCAATCAGCCCCAGCATTTT.

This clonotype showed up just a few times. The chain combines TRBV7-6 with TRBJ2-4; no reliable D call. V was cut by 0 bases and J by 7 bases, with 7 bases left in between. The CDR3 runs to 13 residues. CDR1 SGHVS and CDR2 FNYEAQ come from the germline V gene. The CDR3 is CASSLAHFNIQYF. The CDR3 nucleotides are TGTGCCAGCAGCTTAGCGCATTTCAACATTCAGTACTTC.

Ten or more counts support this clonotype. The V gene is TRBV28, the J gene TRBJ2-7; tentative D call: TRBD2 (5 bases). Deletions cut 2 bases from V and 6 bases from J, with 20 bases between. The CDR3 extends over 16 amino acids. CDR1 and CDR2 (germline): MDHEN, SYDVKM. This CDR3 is CASSLMSRYLEGEQYF. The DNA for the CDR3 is TGTGCCAGCAGTTTAATGAGTCGATACCTAGAGGGCGAGCAGTACTTC.

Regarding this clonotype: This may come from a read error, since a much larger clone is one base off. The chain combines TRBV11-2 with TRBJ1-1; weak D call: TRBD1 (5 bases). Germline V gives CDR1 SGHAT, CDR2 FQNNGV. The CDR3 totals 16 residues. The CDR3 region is CASSSNQGEVYTDAFF. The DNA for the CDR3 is TGTGCCAGCAGCTCCAATCAGGGTGAGGTTTATACTGACGCTTTCTTT.

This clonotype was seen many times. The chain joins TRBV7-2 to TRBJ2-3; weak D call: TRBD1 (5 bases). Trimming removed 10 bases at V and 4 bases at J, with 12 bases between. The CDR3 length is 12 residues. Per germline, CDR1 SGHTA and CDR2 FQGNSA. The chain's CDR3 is CATGRDPDTQYF. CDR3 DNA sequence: TGTGCCACGGGCAGGGATCCAGATACGCAGTATTTT.

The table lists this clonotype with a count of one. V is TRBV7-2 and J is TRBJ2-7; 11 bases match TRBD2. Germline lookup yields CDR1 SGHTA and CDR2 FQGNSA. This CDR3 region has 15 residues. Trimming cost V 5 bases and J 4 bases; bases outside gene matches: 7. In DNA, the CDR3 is TGTGCCAGCAGCCCGGGACTAGCGGTACGGTACGAGCAGTACTTC. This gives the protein CASSPGLAVRYEQYF.

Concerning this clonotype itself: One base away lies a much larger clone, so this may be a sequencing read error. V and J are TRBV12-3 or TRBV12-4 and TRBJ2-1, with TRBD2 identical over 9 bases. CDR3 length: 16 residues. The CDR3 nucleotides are TGTGCCAGCAGTGCCCCGGGGAGCGGGAGGTACAATGCGCAGTTCTTC. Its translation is CASSAPGSGRYNAQFF.